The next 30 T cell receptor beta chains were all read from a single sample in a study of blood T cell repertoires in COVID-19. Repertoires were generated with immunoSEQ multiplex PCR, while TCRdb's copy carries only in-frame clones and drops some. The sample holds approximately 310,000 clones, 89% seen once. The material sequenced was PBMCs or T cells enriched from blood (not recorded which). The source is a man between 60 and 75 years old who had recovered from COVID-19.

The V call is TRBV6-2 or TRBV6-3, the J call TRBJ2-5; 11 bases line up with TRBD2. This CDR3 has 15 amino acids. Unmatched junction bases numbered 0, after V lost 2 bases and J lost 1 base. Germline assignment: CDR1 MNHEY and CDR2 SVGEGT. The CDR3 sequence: CASSYLAGGQETQYF. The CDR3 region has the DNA TGTGCCAGCAGTTACCTAGCGGGGGGCCAAGAGACCCAGTACTTC.

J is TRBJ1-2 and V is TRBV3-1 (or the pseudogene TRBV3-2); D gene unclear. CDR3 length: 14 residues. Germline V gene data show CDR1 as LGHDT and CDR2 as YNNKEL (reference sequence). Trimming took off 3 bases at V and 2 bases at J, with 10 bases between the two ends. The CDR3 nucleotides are TGTGCCAGCAGCCACGGGATCTTAAACTATGGCTACACCTTC. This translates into CASSHGILNYGYTF.

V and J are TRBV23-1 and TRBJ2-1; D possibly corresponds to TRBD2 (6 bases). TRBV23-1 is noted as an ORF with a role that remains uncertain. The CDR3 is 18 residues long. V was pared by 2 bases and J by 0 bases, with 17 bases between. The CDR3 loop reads CASSQQPKTRGSYNEQFF. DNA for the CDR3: TGCGCCAGCAGTCAACAACCTAAGACTAGAGGCTCCTACAATGAGCAGTTCTTC.

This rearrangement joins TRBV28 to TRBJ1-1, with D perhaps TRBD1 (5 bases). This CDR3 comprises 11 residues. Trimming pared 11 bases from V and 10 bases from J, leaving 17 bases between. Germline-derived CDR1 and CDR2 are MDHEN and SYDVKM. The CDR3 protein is CASRSPGGAFF. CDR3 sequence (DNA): TGTGCCTCCCGCTCCCCCGGGGGAGCTTTCTTT.

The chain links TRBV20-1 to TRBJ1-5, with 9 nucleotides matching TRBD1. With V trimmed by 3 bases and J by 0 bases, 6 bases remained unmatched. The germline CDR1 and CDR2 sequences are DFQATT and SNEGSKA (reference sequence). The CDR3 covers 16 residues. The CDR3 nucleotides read TGCAGTGCTAGTGGGGGACAGGGTTATAGCAATCAGCCCCAGCATTTT. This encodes CSASGGQGYSNQPQHF.

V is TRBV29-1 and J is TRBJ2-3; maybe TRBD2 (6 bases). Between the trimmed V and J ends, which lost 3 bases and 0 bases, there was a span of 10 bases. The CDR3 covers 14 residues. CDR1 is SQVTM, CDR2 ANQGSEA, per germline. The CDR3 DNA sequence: TGCAGCGTTGATACTAGCCTCAGCACAGATACGCAGTATTTT. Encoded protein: CSVDTSLSTDTQYF.

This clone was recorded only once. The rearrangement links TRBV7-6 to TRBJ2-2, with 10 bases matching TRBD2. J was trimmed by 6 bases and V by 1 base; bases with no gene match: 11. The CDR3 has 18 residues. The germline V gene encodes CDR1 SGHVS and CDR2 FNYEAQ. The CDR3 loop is CASSLGPFSGRLAGELFF. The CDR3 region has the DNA TGTGCCAGCAGCTTAGGACCTTTTAGCGGGAGGTTAGCCGGGGAGCTGTTTTTT.

CDR3 nucleotide sequence: TGTGCCAGCAGCCACACTAGCGGGAGAATGGCAGATACGCAGTATTTT. This translates into CASSHTSGRMADTQYF. This chain connects TRBV11-1 to TRBJ2-3; 11 bases align to TRBD2. After removal of 5 bases from V and 4 bases from J, the junction contained 8 bases not matched to a gene. The germline V gene has CDR1 SGHAT and CDR2 FQDESV (reference sequence). There are 16 residues in the CDR3.

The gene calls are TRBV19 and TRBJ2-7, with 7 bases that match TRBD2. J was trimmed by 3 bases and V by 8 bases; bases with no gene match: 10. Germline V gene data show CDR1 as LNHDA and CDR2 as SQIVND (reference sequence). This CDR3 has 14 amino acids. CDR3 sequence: CASPREGSFYEQYF. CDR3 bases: TGTGCCAGTCCCAGGGAGGGGTCGTTCTACGAGCAGTACTTC.

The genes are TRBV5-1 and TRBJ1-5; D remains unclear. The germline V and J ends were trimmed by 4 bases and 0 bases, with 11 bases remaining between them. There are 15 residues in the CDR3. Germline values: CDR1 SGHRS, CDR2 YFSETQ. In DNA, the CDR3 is TGCGCCAGCAGCCCCGAGGGAATTAGCAATCAGCCCCAGCATTTT. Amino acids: CASSPEGISNQPQHF.

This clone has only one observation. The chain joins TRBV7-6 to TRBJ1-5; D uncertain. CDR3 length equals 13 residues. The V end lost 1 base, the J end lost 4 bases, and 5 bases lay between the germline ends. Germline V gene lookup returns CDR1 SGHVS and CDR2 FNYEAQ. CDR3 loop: CASSLGRNQPQHF. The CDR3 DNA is TGTGCCAGCAGCTTAGGCAGGAATCAGCCCCAGCATTTT.

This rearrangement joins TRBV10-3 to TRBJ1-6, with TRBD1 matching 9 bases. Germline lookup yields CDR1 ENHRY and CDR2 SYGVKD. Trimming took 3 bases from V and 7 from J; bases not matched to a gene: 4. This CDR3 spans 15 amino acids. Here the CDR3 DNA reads TGTGCCATCAGTGACCAGACAGGGGGGAATTCACCCCTCCACTTT. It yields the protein CAISDQTGGNSPLHF.

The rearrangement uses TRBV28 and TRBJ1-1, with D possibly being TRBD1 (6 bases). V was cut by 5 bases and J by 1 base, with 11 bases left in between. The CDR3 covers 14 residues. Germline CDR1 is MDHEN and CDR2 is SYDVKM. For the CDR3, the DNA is TGTGCCAGCAGTCCCCGGGACAAGAACACTGAAGCTTTCTTT. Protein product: CASSPRDKNTEAFF.

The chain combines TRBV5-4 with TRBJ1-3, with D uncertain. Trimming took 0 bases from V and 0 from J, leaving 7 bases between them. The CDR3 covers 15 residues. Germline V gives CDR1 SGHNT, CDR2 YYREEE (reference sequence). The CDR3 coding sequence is TGTGCCAGCAGCTTGGACGGTCTCTCTGGAAACACCATATATTTT. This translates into CASSLDGLSGNTIYF.

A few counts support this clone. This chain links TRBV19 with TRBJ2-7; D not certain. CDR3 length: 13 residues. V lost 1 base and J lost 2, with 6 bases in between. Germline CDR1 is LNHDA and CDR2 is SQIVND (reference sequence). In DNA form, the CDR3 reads TGTGCCAGTAGTATAGGCGTAACCTACGAGCAGTACTTC. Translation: CASSIGVTYEQYF.

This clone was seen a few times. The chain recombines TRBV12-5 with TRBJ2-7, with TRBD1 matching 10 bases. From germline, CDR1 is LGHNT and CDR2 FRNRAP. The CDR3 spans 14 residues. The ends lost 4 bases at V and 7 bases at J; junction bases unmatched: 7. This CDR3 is CASGSRQGAGEQYF. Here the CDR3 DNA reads TGTGCTAGTGGTTCGAGACAGGGGGCGGGTGAGCAGTACTTC.

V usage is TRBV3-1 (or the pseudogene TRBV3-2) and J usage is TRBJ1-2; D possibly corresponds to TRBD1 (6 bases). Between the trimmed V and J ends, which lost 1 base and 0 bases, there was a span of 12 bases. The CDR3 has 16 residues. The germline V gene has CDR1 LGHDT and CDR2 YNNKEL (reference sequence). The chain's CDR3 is CASSQAATGPNYGYTF. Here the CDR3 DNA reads TGTGCCAGCAGCCAAGCAGCGACAGGCCCTAACTATGGCTACACCTTC.

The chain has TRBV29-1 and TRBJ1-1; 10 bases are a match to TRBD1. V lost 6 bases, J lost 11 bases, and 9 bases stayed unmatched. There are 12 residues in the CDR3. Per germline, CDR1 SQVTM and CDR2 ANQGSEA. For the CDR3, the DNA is TGCAGCGTAGCTAGACAGGGGGCCAGGGCTTTCTTT. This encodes CSVARQGARAFF.

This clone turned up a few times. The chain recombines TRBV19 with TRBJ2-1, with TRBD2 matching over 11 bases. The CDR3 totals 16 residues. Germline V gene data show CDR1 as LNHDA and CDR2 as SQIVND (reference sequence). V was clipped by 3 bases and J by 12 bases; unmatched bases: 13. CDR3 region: CASSMRTSGYTEGQFF. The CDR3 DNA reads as TGTGCCAGTAGTATGAGGACTAGCGGGTACACGGAGGGGCAGTTCTTC. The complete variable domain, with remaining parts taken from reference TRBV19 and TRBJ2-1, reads DGGITQSPKYLFRKEGQNVTLSCEQNLNHDAMYWYRQDPGQGLRLIYYSQIVNDFQKGDIAEGYSVSREKKESFPLTVTSAQKNPTAFYLCASSMRTSGYTEGQFFGPGTRLTVL.

As DNA, the CDR3 is TGTGCCAGCAGCTTATTGGGGGGAGGCACTGAAGCTTTCTTT. This gives the protein CASSLLGGGTEAFF. The chain joins TRBV7-9 to TRBJ1-1; D may be TRBD1 (5 bases). The V gene's germline CDR1 is SEHNR and CDR2 FQNEAQ (reference sequence). The length of the CDR3 is 14 residues. Deletions cut 2 bases from V and 4 bases from J, with 11 bases between. The full variable domain, completed using reference TRBV7-9 and TRBJ1-1, is DTGVSQNPRHKITKRGQNVTFRCDPISEHNRLYWYRQTLGQGPEFLTYFQNEAQLEKSRLLSDRFSAERPKGSFSTLEIQRTEQGDSAMYLCASSLLGGGTEAFFGQGTRLTVV.

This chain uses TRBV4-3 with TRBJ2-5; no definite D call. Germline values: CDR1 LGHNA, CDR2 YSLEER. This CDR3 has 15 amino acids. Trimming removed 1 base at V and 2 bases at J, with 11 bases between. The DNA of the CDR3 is TGCGCCAGCAGCCAAGCCCTAACTATACAAGAGACCCAGTACTTC. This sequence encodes CASSQALTIQETQYF.

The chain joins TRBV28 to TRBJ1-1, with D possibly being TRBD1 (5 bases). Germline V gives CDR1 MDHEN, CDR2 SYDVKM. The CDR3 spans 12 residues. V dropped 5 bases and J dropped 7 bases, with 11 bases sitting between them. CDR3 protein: CASSVDIYEAFF. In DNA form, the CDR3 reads TGTGCCAGCAGTGTGGACATTTATGAAGCTTTCTTT.

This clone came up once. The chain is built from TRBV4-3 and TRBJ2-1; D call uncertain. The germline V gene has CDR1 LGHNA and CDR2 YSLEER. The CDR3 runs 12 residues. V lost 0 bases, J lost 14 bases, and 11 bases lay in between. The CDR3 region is CASSQDWQRKFF. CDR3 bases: TGCGCCAGCAGCCAAGATTGGCAGCGCAAGTTCTTC.

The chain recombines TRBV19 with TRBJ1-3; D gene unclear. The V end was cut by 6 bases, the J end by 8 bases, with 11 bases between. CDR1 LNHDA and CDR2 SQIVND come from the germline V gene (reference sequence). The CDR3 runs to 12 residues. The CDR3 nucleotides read TGTGCCAGTAGAGAAAGGGAGGACACCATATATTTT. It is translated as CASREREDTIYF. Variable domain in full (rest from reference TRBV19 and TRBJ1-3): DGGITQSPKYLFRKEGQNVTLSCEQNLNHDAMYWYRQDPGQGLRLIYYSQIVNDFQKGDIAEGYSVSREKKESFPLTVTSAQKNPTAFYLCASREREDTIYFGEGSWLTVV.

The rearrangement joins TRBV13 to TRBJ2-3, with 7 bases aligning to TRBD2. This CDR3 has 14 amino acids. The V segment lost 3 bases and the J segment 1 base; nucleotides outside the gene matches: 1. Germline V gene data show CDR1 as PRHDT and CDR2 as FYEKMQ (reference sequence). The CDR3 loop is CASSLGGGTDTQYF. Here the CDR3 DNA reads TGTGCCAGCAGCTTGGGGGGGGGCACAGATACGCAGTATTTT.

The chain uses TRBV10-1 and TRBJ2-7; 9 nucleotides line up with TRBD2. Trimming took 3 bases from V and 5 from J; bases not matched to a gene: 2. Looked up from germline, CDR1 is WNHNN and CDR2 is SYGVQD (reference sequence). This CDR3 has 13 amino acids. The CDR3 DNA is TGCGCCAGCAGTGAAAGCGGGAGGCACGAGCAGTACTTC. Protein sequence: CASSESGRHEQYF.

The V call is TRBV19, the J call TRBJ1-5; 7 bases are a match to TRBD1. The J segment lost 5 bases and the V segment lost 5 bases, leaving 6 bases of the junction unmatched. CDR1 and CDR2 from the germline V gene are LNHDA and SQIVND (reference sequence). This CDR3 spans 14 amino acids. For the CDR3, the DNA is TGTGCCAGTAGTGACAGGGCCACAGATCAGCCCCAGCATTTT. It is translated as CASSDRATDQPQHF. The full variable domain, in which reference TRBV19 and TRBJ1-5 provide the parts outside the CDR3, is DGGITQSPKYLFRKEGQNVTLSCEQNLNHDAMYWYRQDPGQGLRLIYYSQIVNDFQKGDIAEGYSVSREKKESFPLTVTSAQKNPTAFYLCASSDRATDQPQHFGDGTRLSIL.

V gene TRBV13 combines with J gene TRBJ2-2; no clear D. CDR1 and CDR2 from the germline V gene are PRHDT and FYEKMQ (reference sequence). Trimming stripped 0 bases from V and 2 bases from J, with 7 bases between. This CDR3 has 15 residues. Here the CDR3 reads CASSLGVLNTGELFF. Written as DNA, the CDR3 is TGTGCCAGCAGCTTAGGCGTTTTAAACACCGGGGAGCTGTTTTTT.

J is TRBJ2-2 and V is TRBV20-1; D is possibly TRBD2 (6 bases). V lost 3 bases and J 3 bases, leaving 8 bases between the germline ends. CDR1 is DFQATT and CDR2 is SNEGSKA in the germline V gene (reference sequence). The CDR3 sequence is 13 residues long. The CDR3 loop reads CSASWRDTGELFF. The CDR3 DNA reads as TGCAGTGCTAGTTGGAGGGACACCGGGGAGCTGTTTTTT.

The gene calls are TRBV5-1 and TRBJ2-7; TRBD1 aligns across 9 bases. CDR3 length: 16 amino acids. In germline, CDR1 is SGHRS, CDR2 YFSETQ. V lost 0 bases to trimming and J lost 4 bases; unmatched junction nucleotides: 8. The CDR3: CASSLGPGTGTYEQYF. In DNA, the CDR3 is TGCGCCAGCAGCTTGGGTCCCGGGACAGGGACGTACGAGCAGTACTTC.